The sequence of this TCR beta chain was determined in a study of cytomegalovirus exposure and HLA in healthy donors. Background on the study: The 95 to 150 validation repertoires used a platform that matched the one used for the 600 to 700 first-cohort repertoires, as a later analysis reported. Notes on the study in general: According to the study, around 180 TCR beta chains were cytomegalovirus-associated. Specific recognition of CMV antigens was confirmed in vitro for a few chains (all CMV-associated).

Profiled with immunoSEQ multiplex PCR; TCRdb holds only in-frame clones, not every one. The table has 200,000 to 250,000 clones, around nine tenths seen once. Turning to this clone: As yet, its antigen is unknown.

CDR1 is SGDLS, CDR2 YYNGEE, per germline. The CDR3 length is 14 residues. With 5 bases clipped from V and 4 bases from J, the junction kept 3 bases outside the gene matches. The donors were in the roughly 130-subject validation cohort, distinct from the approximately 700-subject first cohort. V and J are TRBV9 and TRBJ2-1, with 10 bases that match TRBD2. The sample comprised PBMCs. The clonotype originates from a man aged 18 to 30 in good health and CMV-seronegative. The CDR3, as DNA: TGTGCCAGCAGTCTAGCGGGAGAGTACAATGAGCAGTTCTTC. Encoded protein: CASSLAGEYNEQFF.